This TCR beta chain was identified during a study of T cell changes during pregnancy in multiple sclerosis (dated by TCRdb to about 2019). About the investigation overall: In women with multiple sclerosis, the researchers looked at how the T cell repertoire shifted as pregnancy progressed.

Libraries were prepared through the immunoSEQ multiplex PCR assay. TCRdb took over this immuneACCESS table, retaining in-frame rearrangements with V and J assigned. Such tables are incomplete; in checked studies, under half of the missing clones stem from an unresolved V gene, and the remainder is unexplained. This sample lists 80,000 to 100,000 clones; around 91% were detected once. The top ten constitute approximately 1.7% of the sample. V is trimmed back by 3 bases and J by 2 bases, and the junction contains 12 bases that no gene match accounts for. In the germline V gene, CDR1 corresponds to SGHRS and CDR2 to YFSETQ. The CDR3 runs 19 residues from the cysteine to the phenylalanine. The only DNA kept is the CDR3, 57 bases in frame from the first base. Points on this clone: No antigen is known for it. Base qualities are not provided; no much larger clone lies one nucleotide away.

The chain links TRBV5-1 with TRBJ2-2; 11 nucleotides in the junction match TRBD2. The sequence derives from a female donor in good health, enrolled as a control in a pregnancy study. The sequencing used peripheral blood, collected after pregnancy. Here is the DNA: TGCGCCAGCAGCTATGCTAGCGGGGGGCAGATAACCAACACCGGGGAGCTGTTTTTT. Its protein reads: CASSYASGGQITNTGELFF.